The rows below give T cell receptor beta chains drawn from one sample of a study of T-cell memory formation after mild COVID-19. TCRdb used MiXCR to reprocess the 5' RACE reads, holding one entry per CDR3 protein. The sample holds roughly 250,000 distinct CDR3 sequences, around 15% seen once. The sample consisted of PBMCs or a T cell subset sorted from them (not recorded which). The receptors were sampled from a man in his late teens or twenties who had mild COVID-19 (a few samples of this study predate the infection). Cell type and time point are not known. Both conserved end residues are part of each CDR3. Each record gives: CDR3 length, D gene, clone size, J gene, V gene, CDR3 DNA, CDR3 protein. The D gene is left open where the match is weak. Clone size is not always given. Where it is, it says once, few, many or a class for expanded clones.

CDR3 length: 12
D gene: -
clone size: -
J gene: TRBJ2-1
V gene: TRBV3-1
CDR3 DNA: TGTGCCAGCAGCCAACTACGGCGTGAGCAGTTCTTC
CDR3 protein: CASSQLRREQFF

CDR3 length: 13
D gene: -
clone size: -
J gene: TRBJ2-5
V gene: TRBV11-2
CDR3 DNA: TGTGCCAGCAGTCCCGGGGAGCAAGAGACCCAGTACTTC
CDR3 protein: CASSPGEQETQYF

CDR3 length: 14
D gene: -
clone size: -
J gene: TRBJ1-3
V gene: TRBV4-2
CDR3 DNA: TGTGCCAGCAGCCAAGGGCAGCCTGGAAACACCATATATTTT
CDR3 protein: CASSQGQPGNTIYF

CDR3 length: 17
D gene: TRBD2
clone size: few
J gene: TRBJ2-3
V gene: TRBV7-9
CDR3 DNA: TGTGCCAGCAGCCCCACGAGCGGGGGGGTCCTCACAGATACGCAGTATTTT
CDR3 protein: CASSPTSGGVLTDTQYF

CDR3 length: 17
D gene: TRBD1
clone size: -
J gene: TRBJ2-7
V gene: TRBV6-5
CDR3 DNA: TGTGCCAGCAGACGCCCACAATCCGGGACAGGGGGCAGCAAGCAGTACTTC
CDR3 protein: CASRRPQSGTGGSKQYF

CDR3 length: 12
D gene: -
clone size: few
J gene: TRBJ2-3
V gene: TRBV20-1
CDR3 DNA: TGCAGTGCTTCCCAGGCTCTAGATACGCAGTATTTT
CDR3 protein: CSASQALDTQYF

CDR3 length: 15
D gene: TRBD1
clone size: many
J gene: TRBJ2-2
V gene: TRBV3-1
CDR3 DNA: TGTGCCAGCAGCCCCAGGGGGCCAGGGACCGGGGAGCTGTTTTTT
CDR3 protein: CASSPRGPGTGELFF

CDR3 length: 15
D gene: -
clone size: -
J gene: TRBJ2-6
V gene: TRBV10-3
CDR3 DNA: TGTGCCAGCAGACCACAGTTGTCTGGGGCCAACGTCCTGACTTTC
CDR3 protein: CASRPQLSGANVLTF

CDR3 length: 12
D gene: -
clone size: -
J gene: TRBJ1-1
V gene: TRBV5-1
CDR3 DNA: TGCGCCAGCAGCGTAGACACAGGGGAAGCTTTCTTT
CDR3 protein: CASSVDTGEAFF

CDR3 length: 16
D gene: TRBD1
clone size: few
J gene: TRBJ2-2
V gene: TRBV7-3
CDR3 DNA: TGTGCCAGCAGCTTAGGGACAGGGGGCCGGATCGGGGAGCTGTTTTTT
CDR3 protein: CASSLGTGGRIGELFF

CDR3 length: 15
D gene: TRBD1
clone size: once
J gene: TRBJ2-7
V gene: TRBV28
CDR3 DNA: TGTGCCAGCAGCGTGACAGGGGCTCGGGCTTACGAGCAGTACTTC
CDR3 protein: CASSVTGARAYEQYF

CDR3 length: 17
D gene: TRBD2
clone size: few
J gene: TRBJ2-1
V gene: TRBV5-1
CDR3 DNA: TGCGCCAGCAGCCCGAGGTTTTTGGCGGGGGGCACCAATGAGCAGTTCTTC
CDR3 protein: CASSPRFLAGGTNEQFF

CDR3 length: 14
D gene: TRBD1
clone size: -
J gene: TRBJ2-1
V gene: TRBV5-1
CDR3 DNA: TGCGCCAGCAGAGGGGGCCCATCCTACAATGAGCAGTTCTTC
CDR3 protein: CASRGGPSYNEQFF

CDR3 length: 14
D gene: -
clone size: few
J gene: TRBJ1-4
V gene: TRBV5-1
CDR3 DNA: TGCGCCAGCAGCTTGGACAGGGCTGAAGAAAAACTGTTTTTT
CDR3 protein: CASSLDRAEEKLFF

CDR3 length: 14
D gene: -
clone size: many
J gene: TRBJ1-1
V gene: TRBV7-9
CDR3 DNA: TGTGCCAGCAGCTTCGGTACAGGGTTGACTGAAGCTTTCTTT
CDR3 protein: CASSFGTGLTEAFF

CDR3 length: 15
D gene: TRBD1
clone size: -
J gene: TRBJ2-5
V gene: TRBV5-5
CDR3 DNA: TGTGCCAGCAGCTCGTATGACAGGGACCAAGAGACCCAGTACTTC
CDR3 protein: CASSSYDRDQETQYF

CDR3 length: 13
D gene: -
clone size: few
J gene: TRBJ1-2
V gene: TRBV5-1
CDR3 DNA: TGCGCCAGCAGCTTGGGCCGGGGAGATGGCTACACCTTC
CDR3 protein: CASSLGRGDGYTF

CDR3 length: 15
D gene: -
clone size: -
J gene: TRBJ2-3
V gene: TRBV12-3/TRBV12-4
CDR3 DNA: TGTGCCAGCAGATTTGGGGCACTAAACACAGATACGCAGTATTTT
CDR3 protein: CASRFGALNTDTQYF

CDR3 length: 17
D gene: -
clone size: few
J gene: TRBJ2-3
V gene: TRBV4-1
CDR3 DNA: TGCGCCAGCAGCCAAGATGTTGCGGGGATCAGCACAGATACGCAGTATTTT
CDR3 protein: CASSQDVAGISTDTQYF

CDR3 length: 14
D gene: -
clone size: medium-sized
J gene: TRBJ2-5
V gene: TRBV7-2
CDR3 DNA: TGTGCCAGCAGCTTGAGGCCTAGCCGGGAGACCCAGTACTTC
CDR3 protein: CASSLRPSRETQYF

CDR3 length: 16
D gene: -
clone size: -
J gene: TRBJ2-5
V gene: TRBV5-1
CDR3 DNA: TGCGCCAGCAGCGTCCCGAATACAGGGCTCCAAGAGACCCAGTACTTC
CDR3 protein: CASSVPNTGLQETQYF

CDR3 length: 13
D gene: TRBD1
clone size: -
J gene: TRBJ2-1
V gene: TRBV12-3/TRBV12-4
CDR3 DNA: TGTGCCAGCACCCCGGGACAGGGGGTAAAGCAGTTCTTC
CDR3 protein: CASTPGQGVKQFF

CDR3 length: 15
D gene: -
clone size: few
J gene: TRBJ2-1
V gene: TRBV7-9
CDR3 DNA: TGTGCCAGCAGCGGGCTACGCCCTATAGTCTCGGAGCAGTTCTTC
CDR3 protein: CASSGLRPIVSEQFF

CDR3 length: 15
D gene: TRBD1
clone size: -
J gene: TRBJ2-3
V gene: TRBV5-1
CDR3 DNA: TGCGCCAGCAGCCCACAGGGGGCGATAACAGATACGCAGTATTTT
CDR3 protein: CASSPQGAITDTQYF

CDR3 length: 16
D gene: TRBD2
clone size: -
J gene: TRBJ2-2
V gene: TRBV4-3
CDR3 DNA: TGCGCCAGCAGCCAAGACCCTAGCGGATACACCGGGGAGCTGTTTTTT
CDR3 protein: CASSQDPSGYTGELFF

CDR3 length: 15
D gene: -
clone size: -
J gene: TRBJ2-1
V gene: TRBV20-1
CDR3 DNA: TGCAGTGCTAGAGGGACCCCCCTGCACCACAATGAGCAGTTCTTC
CDR3 protein: CSARGTPLHHNEQFF

CDR3 length: 13
D gene: -
clone size: -
J gene: TRBJ1-5
V gene: TRBV12-3/TRBV12-4
CDR3 DNA: TGTGCCAGCGGGACCCGAACGAATCAGCCCCAGCATTTT
CDR3 protein: CASGTRTNQPQHF

CDR3 length: 14
D gene: -
clone size: -
J gene: TRBJ1-5
V gene: TRBV12-3/TRBV12-4
CDR3 DNA: TGTGCCAGCAGTTTAGCCAGCTCTGTTCAGCCCCAGCATTTT
CDR3 protein: CASSLASSVQPQHF

CDR3 length: 17
D gene: -
clone size: -
J gene: TRBJ1-5
V gene: TRBV5-1
CDR3 DNA: TGCGCCAGCAGCTTGGGTAGGGACATGAACAGGGTTCAGCCCCAGCATTTT
CDR3 protein: CASSLGRDMNRVQPQHF

CDR3 length: 13
D gene: -
clone size: -
J gene: TRBJ1-1
V gene: TRBV2
CDR3 DNA: TGTGCCAGCAGTGAGGAGGTGGCCACTGAAGCTTTCTTT
CDR3 protein: CASSEEVATEAFF

CDR3 length: 15
D gene: TRBD1
clone size: few
J gene: TRBJ2-6
V gene: TRBV5-1
CDR3 DNA: TGCGCCAGCAGCGGGACAGACTCTGGGGCCAACGTCCTGACTTTC
CDR3 protein: CASSGTDSGANVLTF

CDR3 length: 16
D gene: -
clone size: few
J gene: TRBJ1-5
V gene: TRBV27
CDR3 DNA: TGTGCCAGCGCCGCTGGGCTAAGTCGTAGCAATCAGCCCCAGCATTTT
CDR3 protein: CASAAGLSRSNQPQHF

CDR3 length: 18
D gene: TRBD2
clone size: few
J gene: TRBJ2-5
V gene: TRBV11-3
CDR3 DNA: TGTGCCAGCAGCTCCGGAGGCCGGGGGGATCCCTTAGCGGAGACCCAGTACTTC
CDR3 protein: CASSSGGRGDPLAETQYF